The 20 T cell receptor beta chains reported below all come from one sample, sequenced in a study of blood T cell repertoires in COVID-19. The data were produced by immunoSEQ multiplex PCR, yet TCRdb's version contains in-frame clones alone and is incomplete. The sample has fewer than 250,000 clones, approximately 83% seen once. The sequenced sample was PBMCs or T cells enriched from blood (not recorded which). These receptors all come from a woman in her forties who had been exposed to COVID-19.

This rearrangement joins TRBV12-5 to TRBJ2-5, with 8 bases aligning to TRBD1. The trim removed 3 bases at V and 6 bases at J, leaving 3 bases unmatched. The CDR3 is 13 amino acids. Per germline, CDR1 LGHNT and CDR2 FRNRAP. In DNA form, the CDR3 reads TGTGCTAGTGGTTTTCAGGGGGCAAAGACCCAGTACTTC. It yields the protein CASGFQGAKTQYF.

The V gene is TRBV19, the J gene TRBJ2-7, with 9 bases that match TRBD1. The V segment lost 10 bases and the J segment 5 bases; nucleotides outside the gene matches: 21. CDR3 length: 17 residues. Germline V gives CDR1 LNHDA, CDR2 SQIVND (reference sequence). The chain's CDR3 is CATQPPGTGFRVDEQYF. The CDR3 bases are TGTGCCACCCAACCTCCCGGGACAGGGTTCAGAGTGGACGAGCAGTACTTC.

This clone appeared a few times. Other DNA variants within this sample encode the same CDR3. The V gene is TRBV6-5, the J gene TRBJ1-1; weak D call: TRBD1 (5 bases). Germline V CDR1 and CDR2: MNHEY, SVGAGI. The ends were cut back, 5 bases at V and 3 bases at J, with 13 bases in the middle. The CDR3 sequence is 14 residues long. CDR3 loop: CASSRLGGDTEAFF. The CDR3, as DNA: TGTGCCAGCAGTCGCTTGGGGGGGGACACTGAAGCTTTCTTT.

The chain carries TRBV19 and TRBJ2-4, with 8 bases fitting TRBD1. Trimming removed 9 bases from V and 3 bases from J; junction bases left unmatched: 4. The CDR3 covers 13 residues. The germline CDR1 and CDR2 sequences are LNHDA and SQIVND (reference sequence). This CDR3 is CASHDRGKNIQYF. CDR3 DNA: TGTGCCAGCCACGACAGGGGCAAAAACATTCAGTACTTC.

This rearrangement joins TRBV5-5 to TRBJ2-7, with TRBD2 matching over 13 bases. In germline, CDR1 is SGHKS, CDR2 YYEKEE (reference sequence). The CDR3 contains 16 residues. With 2 bases clipped from V and 5 bases from J, the junction kept 7 bases outside the gene matches. The CDR3 coding sequence is TGTGCCAGCAGCTTACGTCCCGGGACTAGCGGGGACGAGCAGTACTTC. Its protein product is CASSLRPGTSGDEQYF.

There are many counts of this clone. The rearrangement joins TRBV3-1 (or the pseudogene TRBV3-2) to TRBJ2-1, with a tentative D call TRBD1 (6 bases). The germline gives CDR1 LGHDT, CDR2 YNNKEL (reference sequence). V was cut by 10 bases and J by 6 bases, with 16 bases left in between. There are 13 residues in the CDR3. CDR3 DNA: TGTGCCACCGGGCAGGGGATCGGCAATGAGCAGTTCTTC. Its protein product is CATGQGIGNEQFF.

Only a few counts were recorded for this clone. This chain connects TRBV27 to TRBJ2-7; D is perhaps TRBD2 (5 bases). With 3 bases removed from V and 6 bases from J, the gap between germline ends came to 15 bases. The CDR3 consists of 14 residues. The germline V gene has CDR1 MNHEY and CDR2 SMNVEV (reference sequence). CDR3 nucleotide sequence: TGTGCCAGCAGTTTGGGCACGGAGGTGGCCGAGCAGTACTTC. This gives the protein CASSLGTEVAEQYF.

The CDR3 loop is CASRDPGAPLHF. The CDR3 nucleotides are TGTGCCAGCAGAGACCCGGGGGCACCCCTCCACTTT. The rearrangement joins TRBV7-2 to TRBJ1-6; maybe TRBD1 (5 bases). The CDR3 is made up of 12 amino acids. Between the trimmed V and J ends, which lost 6 bases and 11 bases, there was a span of 11 bases. Germline lookup yields CDR1 SGHTA and CDR2 FQGNSA.

This rearrangement joins TRBV7-2 to TRBJ2-3, with 8 bases matching TRBD2. In germline, CDR1 is SGHTA, CDR2 FQGNSA. The V gene end was trimmed by 5 bases and the J gene end by 7 bases; junction bases not matched to a gene: 8. This CDR3 region has 14 residues. As DNA, the CDR3 is TGTGCCAGCAGCCGGGGGGGCCCGGTCAATACGCAGTATTTT. Protein product: CASSRGGPVNTQYF.

The V call is TRBV5-5, the J call TRBJ1-6, with TRBD1 matching over 8 bases. Trimming took 3 bases from V and 10 from J; bases not matched to a gene: 9. This CDR3 comprises 15 residues. The germline gives CDR1 SGHKS, CDR2 YYEKEE (reference sequence). The CDR3 DNA follows: TGTGCCAGCAGCTCCCTCCCAGGGGGCGGATCACCCCTCCACTTT. Translating gives CASSSLPGGGSPLHF.

The J gene is TRBJ2-5, the V gene TRBV2, with TRBD2 matching 8 bases. The CDR3 consists of 13 residues. From germline, CDR1 is SNHLY and CDR2 FYNNEI. V gave up 6 bases and J gave up 5 bases; unmatched junction bases: 5. The CDR3 reads CASRSGGVETQYF. For the CDR3, the DNA is TGTGCCAGCAGATCGGGGGGGGTTGAGACCCAGTACTTC.

This chain uses TRBV18 with TRBJ2-5, with D unresolved. Germline-derived CDR1 and CDR2 are KGHSH and LQKENI. This CDR3 contains 16 residues. Trimming took 0 bases from V and 1 from J, leaving 12 bases between them. CDR3 DNA sequence: TGTGCCAGCTCACCACCAATCGAAACAGTCCAAGAGACCCAGTACTTC. Its protein product is CASSPPIETVQETQYF.

This rearrangement joins TRBV5-1 to TRBJ2-7, with 9 bases fitting TRBD1. Germline assignment: CDR1 SGHRS and CDR2 YFSETQ. V shed 0 bases, J shed 1 base, and the junction held 2 bases outside the gene matches. CDR3 length equals 15 residues. The chain's CDR3 is CASSLETGGSYEQYF. The CDR3 nucleotides are TGCGCCAGCAGCTTGGAGACAGGGGGGTCCTACGAGCAGTACTTC.

The J gene is TRBJ1-2, the V gene TRBV6-2 or TRBV6-3; 11 nucleotides line up with TRBD1. Germline V CDR1 and CDR2: MNHEY, SVGEGT. The junction had 8 bases not matched to a gene; V was cut back by 6 bases and J by 8 bases. This CDR3 comprises 14 residues. The CDR3 loop reads CASSLGQGASGYTF. DNA for the CDR3: TGTGCCAGCAGCCTAGGACAGGGGGCATCAGGCTACACCTTC.

V gene TRBV12-3 or TRBV12-4 combines with J gene TRBJ2-7; 8 nucleotides match TRBD1. The CDR3 is 13 residues long. With V trimmed by 7 bases and J by 7 bases, 9 bases remained unmatched. CDR3 protein: CASTPTGANEQYF. The CDR3 DNA reads as TGTGCCAGCACCCCGACAGGGGCTAATGAGCAGTACTTC.

The chain carries TRBV7-8 and TRBJ2-2; D remains unclear. The V and J ends lost 3 bases and 6 bases respectively, with 11 bases between them. The CDR3 contains 14 residues. The V gene's germline CDR1 is SGHVS and CDR2 FQNEAQ. CDR3 in DNA: TGTGCCAGCAGCTTTACACCCCTCTCCGGGGAGCTGTTTTTT. It yields the protein CASSFTPLSGELFF. Full variable domain (missing parts from reference TRBV7-8 and TRBJ2-2): GAGVSQSPRYKVAKRGQDVALRCDPISGHVSLFWYQQALGQGPEFLTYFQNEAQLDKSGLPSDRFFAERPEGSVSTLKIQRTQQEDSAVYLCASSFTPLSGELFFGEGSRLTVL.

CDR3 coding DNA: TGTGCCAGCAGGCTCGGGGGGGCAACTGGAAACACCATATATTTT. Translating it yields CASRLGGATGNTIYF. This chain links TRBV6-5 with TRBJ1-3; TRBD1 might be the D (6 bases). The ends were cut back, 6 bases at V and 2 bases at J, with 14 bases in the middle. The CDR3 is 15 amino acids. Germline V lookup: CDR1 MNHEY, CDR2 SVGAGI.

This chain links TRBV5-8 with TRBJ2-1, with TRBD2 as a possible D gene (6 bases). V gave up 2 bases and J gave up 0 bases, with 12 bases separating them. This CDR3 is built from 16 residues. Germline-derived CDR1 and CDR2 are SGHTS and YDEGEE. CDR3 in DNA: TGTGCCAGCAGCTTCTTTGGGGGAGGCTCCTACAATGAGCAGTTCTTC. Protein product: CASSFFGGGSYNEQFF.

The chain combines TRBV28 with TRBJ1-2; tentative D call: TRBD1 (6 bases). CDR1 and CDR2 (germline): MDHEN, SYDVKM. The CDR3 runs to 13 residues. Trimming stripped 6 bases from V and 8 bases from J, with 16 bases between. The CDR3 region is CASSPPQGMGYTF. The CDR3 DNA reads as TGTGCCAGCAGCCCTCCACAGGGAATGGGCTACACCTTC.

The chain employs TRBV4-3 and TRBJ1-1, with TRBD1 matching 7 bases. Germline values: CDR1 LGHNA, CDR2 YSLEER. With V trimmed by 0 bases and J by 3 bases, 7 bases remained unmatched. This CDR3 is built from 16 residues. CDR3 bases: TGCGCCAGCAGCCAAGATTACGGACAGGAGTACACTGAAGCTTTCTTT. Translation gives CASSQDYGQEYTEAFF.